This is a list of T cell receptor beta chains from one sample in a study of shared clonotypes between healthy human individuals. Only in-frame clones appear in the TCRdb table, and some are missing; sequencing was by immunoSEQ multiplex PCR. The sample records about 2.3 million clones, 85% to 95% being singletons. The specimen was naive CD4+ T cells from PBMCs. The source is a man between 18 and 29 years old in good health. Some clones in this sample may be carry-over from other donors' samples. Both conserved end residues are trimmed from each CDR3. D genes are given only for firm matches.

>13|TRBJ1-3|TRBV29-1|TRBD1
SAVTGAIPGNTIY
>11|TRBJ2-7|TRBV2|NA
ASRRDGPYEQY
>12|TRBJ2-5|TRBV7-7|TRBD2
ATGGVAGSETQY
>12|TRBJ2-7|TRBV5-4|TRBD1
ASSPGTGLYEQY
>10|TRBJ2-3|TRBV2|NA
ASTQGRDTQY
>13|TRBJ1-2|TRBV4-3|NA
ASSQVFQTASGYT
>12|TRBJ1-5|TRBV6-1|NA
ATTPYDSNQPQH
>13|TRBJ1-2|TRBV19|TRBD1
ASSIGTGVAEGYT
>14|TRBJ2-1|TRBV7-9|TRBD1
ASSLARQGARNEQF
>13|TRBJ1-5|TRBV28|NA
ASLSRYYSNQPQH
>12|TRBJ1-5|TRBV28|NA
ANGGSGGDQPQH
>11|TRBJ1-5|TRBV4-1|NA
ASSQGSDQPQH
>11|TRBJ2-2|TRBV11-3|NA
ASSLDTTGELF
>9|TRBJ2-7|TRBV18|NA
ASSPNYEQY
>11|TRBJ2-5|TRBV6-1|TRBD1
ASRRQGSETQY
>13|TRBJ2-7|TRBV2|TRBD1
ASSEGDQGVYEQY
>11|TRBJ2-5|TRBV6-1|TRBD1
ASMGTGHETQY
>14|TRBJ2-7|TRBV5-1|TRBD1
ASSLALDRGSYEQY
>13|TRBJ2-3|TRBV7-9|NA
ASSLGSQGRDTQY
>13|TRBJ1-1|TRBV9|NA
ASSVGVGQNTEAF
>15|TRBJ2-5|TRBV7-2|NA
ASSLLPFSGIQETQY
>13|TRBJ2-7|TRBV5-4|TRBD1
ASSPTLGTDYEQY
>14|TRBJ2-6|TRBV19|TRBD1
ASSRGQLSGANVLT
>11|TRBJ1-5|TRBV7-9|NA
ASSPGSDQPQH
>15|TRBJ2-3|TRBV9|TRBD1
ASSRTGGTTMQDTQY
>13|TRBJ2-5|TRBV5-6|NA
ASSLGYRAQETQY
>17|TRBJ2-5|TRBV5-1|TRBD2
ASSLAGTSSLGFQETQY
>10|TRBJ1-2|TRBV10-3|NA
AISDSGYGYT
>11|TRBJ1-4|TRBV10-3|NA
AISEMAVEKLF
>9|TRBJ2-5|TRBV4-1|NA
ASTGMETQY
>11|TRBJ2-7|TRBV6-5|TRBD2
ASRRLAAYEQY
>11|TRBJ2-2|TRBV30|NA
AWTEANTGELF
>13|TRBJ2-7|TRBV19|TRBD2
ASRLAGGLNYEQY
>11|TRBJ2-1|TRBV28|NA
ASSFDSYNEQF
>12|TRBJ2-5|TRBV5-1|NA
ASSSGTYQETQY
>10|TRBJ2-3|TRBV18|NA
ASSPPGSTQY
>12|TRBJ1-1|TRBV5-1|TRBD1
ASSVGQRNTEAF
>12|TRBJ1-4|TRBV28|NA
ASSSVGDNEKLF
>12|TRBJ1-1|TRBV11-2|NA
ASSSLGGLTEAF
>12|TRBJ2-7|TRBV6-5|NA
ASRTPGAAYEQY
>14|TRBJ2-6|TRBV18|NA
ASSPQGQAGANVLT
>14|TRBJ1-4|TRBV30|TRBD1
AWSDLGQGNNEKLF